This entry lists 21 T cell receptor beta chains sequenced from one sample in a study of blood T cell repertoires in COVID-19. This table comes from immunoSEQ multiplex PCR, and its TCRdb copy is limited to in-frame clones, with some not included. The sample carries some 210,000 clones, about nine tenths recorded once. The material sequenced was peripheral blood. The receptors originated from a man aged 60 to 75 who had recovered from COVID-19.

The chain combines TRBV27 with TRBJ1-5, with a possible D match to TRBD1 (5 bases). Germline lookup yields CDR1 MNHEY and CDR2 SMNVEV (reference sequence). CDR3 length equals 15 residues. V lost 0 bases and J lost 4, with 10 bases in between. DNA for the CDR3: TGTGCCAGCAGTTTATCAGGGGCCCCGAATCAGCCCCAGCATTTT. This gives the protein CASSLSGAPNQPQHF.

The J gene is TRBJ1-1, the V gene TRBV14; 7 bases align to TRBD1. The CDR3 length is 15 residues. V lost 1 base, J lost 3 bases, and 5 bases stayed unmatched. Per germline, CDR1 SGHDN and CDR2 FVKESK. This chain's CDR3 is CASSQVGGGYTEAFF. In nucleotides, the CDR3 is TGTGCCAGCAGCCAAGTAGGGGGCGGGTACACTGAAGCTTTCTTT.

The J gene is TRBJ2-3, the V gene TRBV5-6, with 10 bases aligning to TRBD1. The V and J ends lost 1 base and 2 bases, in that order; junction bases with no gene match: 7. The CDR3 sequence is 17 residues long. Looked up from germline, CDR1 is SGHDT and CDR2 is YYEEEE. CDR3 amino acids: CASSLIGQGVLTDTQYF. The CDR3, as DNA: TGTGCCAGCAGCTTGATCGGACAGGGGGTCCTCACAGATACGCAGTATTTT.

This clone was counted between two and nine times. This chain joins TRBV11-1 and TRBJ2-7, with 9 bases lining up with TRBD2. The CDR3 is 15 residues long. CDR1 and CDR2 (germline): SGHAT, FQDESV (reference sequence). V was clipped by 2 bases and J by 2 bases; unmatched bases: 4. CDR3 bases: TGTGCCAGCAGCTTATCCGGGACTAGCACCTACGAGCAGTACTTC. This sequence encodes CASSLSGTSTYEQYF.

The V gene is TRBV3-1 (or the pseudogene TRBV3-2), the J gene TRBJ2-1, with TRBD2 matching 8 bases. V was pared by 3 bases and J by 9 bases, with 4 bases of the junction left unmatched. The CDR3 length is 13 residues. Germline values: CDR1 LGHDT, CDR2 YNNKEL (reference sequence). CDR3 loop: CASSQAGGGEQFF. The CDR3 DNA sequence: TGTGCCAGCAGCCAGGCCGGGGGGGGTGAGCAGTTCTTC.

The chain carries TRBV2 and TRBJ1-5; D is undetermined. Trimming took off 7 bases at V and 1 base at J, with 14 bases between the two ends. This CDR3 has 15 residues. The germline V gene has CDR1 SNHLY and CDR2 FYNNEI. The CDR3 loop is CASKQESLSNQPQHF. DNA for the CDR3: TGTGCCAGCAAGCAGGAATCCTTGAGCAATCAGCCCCAGCATTTT.

This rearrangement joins TRBV7-2 to TRBJ2-5; no clear D. The length of the CDR3 is 14 residues. The V end was cut by 0 bases, the J end by 1 base, with 6 bases between. Per the germline V gene, CDR1 is SGHTA and CDR2 is FQGNSA. The CDR3 bases are TGTGCCAGCAGCTTAGCGAGGCCCCAAGAGACCCAGTACTTC. Translated: CASSLARPQETQYF.

V gene TRBV7-5 combines with J gene TRBJ1-5. TRBV7-5 corresponds to a pseudogene. CDR3 length: 20 amino acids. The CDR3 reads CARSLGGRTKPRYSNQPQHF. In DNA, the CDR3 is TGTGCCAGAAGCTTAGGGGGCAGGACTAAACCACGATATAGCAATCAGCCCCAGCATTTT.

For this clone: This same CDR3 is encoded by further DNA sequences in the sample. The genes are TRBV18 and TRBJ2-5; D might be TRBD1 (6 bases). CDR1 is KGHSH and CDR2 is LQKENI in the germline V gene. The CDR3 has 12 amino acids. Trimming cost V 3 bases and J 4 bases, with 6 bases left between them. Written as DNA, the CDR3 is TGTGCCAGCTCACCGACAGGAGAGACCCAGTACTTC. Translation: CASSPTGETQYF.

In nucleotides, the CDR3 is TGTGCCAGCAGTGACCGGGCAGGGCGTCAAGAGACCCAGTACTTC. It translates to CASSDRAGRQETQYF. The chain joins TRBV2 to TRBJ2-5, with D possibly TRBD1 on 5 matching bases. The length of the CDR3 is 15 residues. The V end lost 3 bases, the J end lost 2 bases, and 13 bases lay between the germline ends. Germline V gene lookup returns CDR1 SNHLY and CDR2 FYNNEI.

The V call is TRBV7-2, the J call TRBJ2-3, with no clear D. Germline values: CDR1 SGHTA, CDR2 FQGNSA. The CDR3 runs 15 residues. Between the trimmed V and J ends, which lost 5 bases and 0 bases, there was a span of 12 bases. CDR3 residues: CASSPAGFSTDTQYF. The CDR3 DNA follows: TGTGCCAGCAGCCCAGCAGGATTTAGCACAGATACGCAGTATTTT.

The chain uses TRBV5-6 and TRBJ1-3; the D is unclear. The CDR3 totals 14 residues. Germline assignment: CDR1 SGHDT and CDR2 YYEEEE. Trimming removed 2 bases from V and 4 bases from J, with 10 bases in between. CDR3 loop: CASSLAPSGNTIYF. The CDR3 DNA is TGTGCCAGCAGCTTAGCGCCATCGGGAAACACCATATATTTT.

The CDR3 region has the DNA TGTGCCAGCAGTACGCAGTTCACAGATACGCAGTATTTT. The encoded protein is CASSTQFTDTQYF. This chain links TRBV6-5 with TRBJ2-3; D uncertain. V lost 5 bases, J lost 2 bases, and 8 bases lay in between. CDR1 and CDR2 from the germline V gene are MNHEY and SVGAGI. The CDR3 is 13 residues long.

The chain joins TRBV27 to TRBJ2-7; D not resolved. The V gene lost 5 bases and the J gene lost 0 bases, with 8 bases spanning the gap. The CDR3 runs to 13 residues. Germline CDR1 MNHEY, CDR2 SMNVEV (reference sequence). The CDR3, as DNA: TGTGCCAGCAGTCGCGTTAGCTCCTACGAGCAGTACTTC. Its translation is CASSRVSSYEQYF.

The chain joins TRBV7-2 to TRBJ2-5; tentatively, D is TRBD1 (6 bases). CDR1 SGHTA and CDR2 FQGNSA come from the germline V gene. The CDR3 extends over 14 amino acids. V lost 5 bases, J lost 4 bases, and 14 bases lay in between. CDR3 sequence (DNA): TGTGCCAGCAGCCCTCGGGACATCCGAGAGACCCAGTACTTC. Its protein is CASSPRDIRETQYF.

The rearrangement uses TRBV18 and TRBJ2-1, with a weak D call TRBD2 (5 bases). The CDR3 has 16 amino acids. V lost 0 bases and J 7 bases, leaving 16 bases between the germline ends. CDR1 and CDR2 (germline): KGHSH, LQKENI. The CDR3 loop reads CASSPPWLGERNEQFF. As DNA, the CDR3 is TGTGCCAGCTCACCACCGTGGCTCGGGGAAAGGAATGAGCAGTTCTTC.

The genes are TRBV5-1 and TRBJ2-2; 9 positions agree with TRBD2. J gave up 0 bases and V 6 bases, and 6 bases lay outside the gene matches. CDR1 and CDR2 from the germline V gene are SGHRS and YFSETQ. The CDR3 is 16 amino acids. The CDR3 loop reads CASIQLAGANTGELFF. The CDR3 DNA reads TGCGCCAGCATTCAATTAGCGGGGGCGAACACCGGGGAGCTGTTTTTT.

J is TRBJ2-2 and V is TRBV5-1; the match to TRBD2 covers 10 bases. The CDR3 covers 17 residues. Germline V CDR1 and CDR2: SGHRS, YFSETQ. J was trimmed by 10 bases and V by 4 bases; bases with no gene match: 16. The CDR3 nucleotides read TGCGCCAGCAGCCCGAGGGCTAGCGGGGGCGGACCCGAGGAGCTGTTTTTT. Its translation is CASSPRASGGGPEELFF. Supplemented by reference TRBV5-1 and TRBJ2-2, the full variable domain reads KAGVTQTPRYLIKTRGQQVTLSCSPISGHRSVSWYQQTPGQGLQFLFEYFSETQRNKGNFPGRFSGRQFSNSRSEMNVSTLELGDSALYLCASSPRASGGGPEELFFGEGSRLTVL.

The chain couples TRBV5-1 to TRBJ2-2, with TRBD2 identical over 13 bases. With 0 bases clipped from V and 3 bases from J, the junction kept 5 bases outside the gene matches. Germline V CDR1 and CDR2: SGHRS, YFSETQ. The CDR3 is 18 amino acids. CDR3 in DNA: TGCGCCAGCAGCTTGGATCCGGGACTAGCGGGGTACACCGGGGAGCTGTTTTTT. Its protein product is CASSLDPGLAGYTGELFF. The variable domain in full, completed from reference TRBV5-1 and TRBJ2-2, reads KAGVTQTPRYLIKTRGQQVTLSCSPISGHRSVSWYQQTPGQGLQFLFEYFSETQRNKGNFPGRFSGRQFSNSRSEMNVSTLELGDSALYLCASSLDPGLAGYTGELFFGEGSRLTVL.

The genes are TRBV18 and TRBJ1-4; perhaps TRBD1 as D (6 bases). V gave up 3 bases and J gave up 3 bases, with 11 bases separating them. This CDR3 is built from 15 residues. Germline V CDR1 and CDR2: KGHSH, LQKENI. The CDR3 here is CASSPATGSNEKLFF. In nucleotides, the CDR3 is TGTGCCAGCTCACCCGCGACAGGCTCTAATGAAAAACTGTTTTTT. Variable domain in full (rest from reference TRBV18 and TRBJ1-4): NAGVMQNPRHLVRRRGQEARLRCSPMKGHSHVYWYRQLPEEGLKFMVYLQKENIIDESGMPKERFSAEFPKEGPSILRIQQVVRGDSAAYFCASSPATGSNEKLFFGSGTQLSVL.

The chain carries TRBV25-1 and TRBJ2-1; 7 nucleotides agree with TRBD1. The CDR3 is made up of 15 amino acids. Per the germline V gene, CDR1 is MGHDK and CDR2 is SYGVNS. Trimming cost V 3 bases and J 4 bases; bases outside gene matches: 6. CDR3 coding DNA: TGTGCCAGCAGTGACGGAGGACAGGCTTACAATGAGCAGTTCTTC. Its protein product is CASSDGGQAYNEQFF.